This T cell receptor beta chain is drawn from a study of T cells in Graves' hyperthyroidism and ophthalmopathy (dated by TCRdb to the late 2010s). Regarding the research as a whole: Peripheral blood was sampled at the time of initial diagnosis, prior to any treatment. The paper describes TCR Vbeta CDR3 sequencing of 140 or so peripheral blood samples, made up of fewer than 50 ophthalmopathy patients, 70 to 75 hyperthyroidism patients and roughly 17 progressor patients. TCR V-J signatures able to tell the groups apart were searched for in a discovery cohort of about a hundred patients, of whom around 42 had Graves' ophthalmopathy and about 60 had stable Graves' hyperthyroidism. Thyroid tissue and blood T-cell repertoires from several Graves' hyperthyroidism patients were also compared in the study. The 75 to 100 discovery patients were randomly split 7:3 into training and test sets. Once sampling was done, hyperthyroidism patients were given methimazole at a starting dose of 30 mg daily, whereas ophthalmopathy patients were given high-dose intravenous methylprednisolone. Prospective prediction of ophthalmopathy was tested in an independent validation cohort consisting of roughly 20 hyperthyroidism patients and over 15 patients who later progressed to ophthalmopathy.

The TCR beta CDR3 regions were amplified from the RNA transcripts. A first-round RT-PCR of the TCR CDR3 used the HTBI primer set with the Qiagen OneStep RT-PCR kit. The libraries were constructed in a second round of multiplex PCR and then size-selected and purified. Sequencing of the libraries was done on an Illumina HiSeq2000 using paired-end 100 bp reads. The paper's data handling went like this. SOAPnuke was used to process the raw data, with reads discarded if the reads contained adapters or uncalled bases, had a mean Phred below 15, or lacked an exact constant-primer or identifier match. High-quality paired reads were merged using COPE v1.2.5, and each unique nucleotide sequence was defined as a clonotype. MiTCR v1.1 was used to align the clonotypes against IMGT TRBV, TRBD and TRBJ reference segments. Analysis was restricted to V-J combinations with a frequency above 0.0001, which covered about 99% of repertoires. A TCS score was defined as the ratio of F50 (clonal expansion) to E x V (chaos), with BLOSUM62-based TCRdist applied between CDR3 peptides within each V-J. Welch's t-statistics and random forest reduced 450 to 600 V-J features to 13, which were used in a naive Bayes classifier (R e1071). TCRdb trimmed the raw reads at Q25, called clones with MiXCR and kept productive beta chains. CDR3 protein duplicates are merged, each entry listing the most common genes and DNA. The V and J calls shown here were made by TCRdb, not taken from the authors' results. The sample yields about 250,000 distinct CDR3 sequences; roughly 22% were counted once. Jointly, the top ten make up roughly 60% of the sample.

This clonotype was recorded at least ten times. Its antigen target is currently unknown. No base-level quality is on record; no much larger clone is a single base apart. Ophthalmopathy patients had moderately to severely active disease, Clinical Activity Score of at least 3, NOSPECS grade of at least 4, and duration under 3 months. Patients with uncontrolled infections, other autoimmune diseases, pregnancy or lactation were excluded. Diagnoses relied on clinical symptoms, serum thyroxine and TRAb, thyroid ultrasound and orbital computed tomography. PBMCs were separated from roughly 10 ml of fresh peripheral blood using Ficoll-Paque density gradient centrifugation. Total RNA was extracted using Trizol reagent, and RNA quality was assessed on an Agilent 2100 Bioanalyzer. Findings and caveats that apply to the study as a whole: Most expanded thyroid clonotypes (frequency above 0.001) were also detected in blood, a finding suggesting that blood repertoires may reflect thyroid immune responses. In validation, the model predicted progression to ophthalmopathy a median of roughly six months before onset, with approximately 68% sensitivity and about 72% specificity. No statistical method was used to fix the sample size in advance, and group allocation was not hidden from the investigators. In cross-validation, a model built on a 13 V-J signature told ophthalmopathy apart from stable hyperthyroidism with 87.88% sensitivity and about 81% specificity, and in testing the same model reached 80%/75%.

The trim is 0 bases for V and 10 bases for J, with a gap of 9 bases between the germline ends. From cysteine to phenylalanine, the CDR3 is 12 amino acids long. Just the 36-base CDR3 DNA is kept, in frame starting at base 1. CDR1 SGHNT and CDR2 YENEEA are derived from the germline V gene. Here the chain combines TRBV11-3 and TRBJ2-5, with no reliable assignment of the D segment. The source of this sequence is a man between 25 and 39 years old with Graves' ophthalmopathy. Sequencing was done on a sample of blood. Read as DNA, the sequence is TGTGCCAGCAGCTTAGATCGCGGAGTCCAGTACTTC. Protein translation: CASSLDRGVQYF.